This is a list of T cell receptor beta chains from one sample in a study of T cell responses to AZD1222 COVID-19 vaccine. Only in-frame clones appear in the TCRdb table, and some are missing; sequencing was by immunoSEQ multiplex PCR. In the table there are 250,000 to 300,000 clones, 90% to 95% of which are singletons. The sequencing here drew on peripheral blood, taken 28 days after the second AZD1222 dose. These receptors all come from an adult who received the AZD1222 COVID-19 vaccine. Each CDR3 is given with its conserved first and last residue. The D gene is left open where the match is weak. Only some rows state a clone size, as once, few, many or a class for expanded clones.

DNA: TGTGCCAGCAGGCAGGGCTCTGGAAACACCATATATTTT
CDR3: CASRQGSGNTIYF
V: TRBV3-1/TRBV3-2
D: NA
J: TRBJ1-3
size: NA

DNA: TGTGCCAGCATGAAAGGGTTCGATGAAAAACTGTTTTTT
CDR3: CASMKGFDEKLFF
V: TRBV6-5
D: NA
J: TRBJ1-4
size: NA

DNA: TGTGCCAGCAGCTCTCTTCAGGGAGAAAAACTGTTTTTT
CDR3: CASSSLQGEKLFF
V: TRBV11-2
D: NA
J: TRBJ1-4
size: NA

DNA: TGTGCCAGCAGCCAACCCGGGGGGAACACTGAAGCTTTCTTT
CDR3: CASSQPGGNTEAFF
V: TRBV3-1/TRBV3-2
D: NA
J: TRBJ1-1
size: NA

DNA: TGTGCCAGTATCGAGGGACAGGGGCCTAGAGTCCGCTACGAGCAGTACTTC
CDR3: CASIEGQGPRVRYEQYF
V: TRBV19
D: TRBD1
J: TRBJ2-7
size: NA

DNA: TGTGCCAGCAGCCAAGGGGGCAATCAGCCCCAGCATTTT
CDR3: CASSQGGNQPQHF
V: TRBV3-1/TRBV3-2
D: NA
J: TRBJ1-5
size: NA

DNA: TGTGCCAGTAGGGGGAGCGGGAGGACCCGGGATGAGCAGTTCTTC
CDR3: CASRGSGRTRDEQFF
V: TRBV19
D: TRBD2
J: TRBJ2-1
size: NA

DNA: TGTGCCAGCAGTCTCCCAGTTGGGGGGTCACCCCTCCACTTT
CDR3: CASSLPVGGSPLHF
V: TRBV28
D: NA
J: TRBJ1-6
size: NA

DNA: TGTGCCAGCAGCTCAAATAGGGGGAGGGGCTCCTACGAGCAGTACTTC
CDR3: CASSSNRGRGSYEQYF
V: TRBV7-9
D: NA
J: TRBJ2-7
size: NA

DNA: TGTGCCAGCAGGCTGAATCTCAATGAGCAGTTCTTC
CDR3: CASRLNLNEQFF
V: TRBV27
D: NA
J: TRBJ2-1
size: NA

DNA: TGTGCCAGCAGCTTAGTTGGGAGCAGGAGGCGGACGCAGTATTTT
CDR3: CASSLVGSRRRTQYF
V: TRBV7-2
D: NA
J: TRBJ2-3
size: once

DNA: TGTGCCAGCAGCCGCGGCAATCAGCCCCAGCATTTT
CDR3: CASSRGNQPQHF
V: TRBV3-1/TRBV3-2
D: NA
J: TRBJ1-5
size: NA

DNA: TGTGCCAGCAGCTTCGGTGGGACAGCTTCCGGGGAGACCCAGTACTTC
CDR3: CASSFGGTASGETQYF
V: TRBV5-4
D: TRBD1
J: TRBJ2-5
size: NA

DNA: TGTGCCAGCAGTGACCCGGGACAGGGGGACACTGAAGCTTTCTTT
CDR3: CASSDPGQGDTEAFF
V: TRBV25-1
D: TRBD1
J: TRBJ1-1
size: NA

DNA: TGTGCCAGCAGCACTGGACAGTCTGGCTCTGGAAACACCATATATTTT
CDR3: CASSTGQSGSGNTIYF
V: TRBV21-1
D: NA
J: TRBJ1-3
size: NA

DNA: TGTGCCACCAGCAGAGGCAGACAGGGTTTCACTGAAGCTTTCTTT
CDR3: CATSRGRQGFTEAFF
V: TRBV15
D: TRBD1
J: TRBJ1-1
size: NA

DNA: TGCAGCGTTGTGACAGGGGGCAGCGGCAATCAGCCCCAGCATTTT
CDR3: CSVVTGGSGNQPQHF
V: TRBV29-1
D: TRBD1
J: TRBJ1-5
size: NA

DNA: TGCAGCGCCGGGGAGGCGAACACTGAAGCTTTCTTT
CDR3: CSAGEANTEAFF
V: TRBV29-1
D: NA
J: TRBJ1-1
size: NA

DNA: TGTGCCAGCAGCCAAGATTACCAGGGCACTGAAGCTTTCTTT
CDR3: CASSQDYQGTEAFF
V: TRBV4-2
D: NA
J: TRBJ1-1
size: NA

DNA: TGCGCCACCCCTAGGACAGGGCCCGGCTACACCTTC
CDR3: CATPRTGPGYTF
V: TRBV10-1
D: TRBD1
J: TRBJ1-2
size: NA

DNA: TGTGCCAGCAGTTACGGGGAAAATTATAGCAATCAGCCCCAGCATTTT
CDR3: CASSYGENYSNQPQHF
V: TRBV6-5
D: NA
J: TRBJ1-5
size: NA

DNA: TGTGCCTGGAGGGAGGATCTTGGAAACTATGGCTACACCTTC
CDR3: CAWREDLGNYGYTF
V: TRBV30
D: NA
J: TRBJ1-2
size: NA

DNA: TGTGCCAGCAGCTTGGGGGGGTCTTACGAGCAGTACTTC
CDR3: CASSLGGSYEQYF
V: TRBV11-1
D: TRBD2
J: TRBJ2-7
size: NA

DNA: TGCGCCAGCAGCTTGGGGACAGGGGGCTCTGGGGCCAACGTCCTGACTTTC
CDR3: CASSLGTGGSGANVLTF
V: TRBV5-1
D: TRBD1
J: TRBJ2-6
size: NA

DNA: TGTGCCAGTAGTCCTAACTTCAGGGGGCAAGGCTACACCTTC
CDR3: CASSPNFRGQGYTF
V: TRBV19
D: TRBD1
J: TRBJ1-2
size: once

DNA: TGTGCCAGCAGTGACGCCAGACTAGCGGGAGAAGCAAGGGACGAGCAGTACTTC
CDR3: CASSDARLAGEARDEQYF
V: TRBV6-4
D: TRBD2
J: TRBJ2-7
size: NA

DNA: TGTGCCAGCAGTCCCGGACGATGGCAAGAGACCCAGTACTTC
CDR3: CASSPGRWQETQYF
V: TRBV5-6
D: NA
J: TRBJ2-5
size: NA

DNA: TGTGCCAGCAGCGTAGAAGGGGGATGGGACACCGGGGAGCTGTTTTTT
CDR3: CASSVEGGWDTGELFF
V: TRBV9
D: NA
J: TRBJ2-2
size: NA

DNA: TGTGCCATCAGTGTTGAACAGGGGCGTGGGACTGAAGCTTTCTTT
CDR3: CAISVEQGRGTEAFF
V: TRBV10-3
D: TRBD1
J: TRBJ1-1
size: NA

DNA: TGTGCCAGCAGTTCACCCCTGCAGGGGGCAAATGAAAAACTGTTTTTT
CDR3: CASSSPLQGANEKLFF
V: TRBV7-6
D: TRBD1
J: TRBJ1-4
size: NA

DNA: TGTGCCAGTACCATCCTAGGTCAGCCCCAGCATTTT
CDR3: CASTILGQPQHF
V: TRBV19
D: NA
J: TRBJ1-5
size: NA

DNA: TGTGCCAGTAGTATCTCCCTACGGGAGTGGGACGAGCAGTACTTC
CDR3: CASSISLREWDEQYF
V: TRBV19
D: NA
J: TRBJ2-7
size: NA

DNA: TGTGCCAGCAGTGACGACAGGGCCCCCAGCGATACGCAGTATTTT
CDR3: CASSDDRAPSDTQYF
V: TRBV2
D: TRBD1
J: TRBJ2-3
size: NA

DNA: TGTGCCAGCAGCCCGGACTCTGGACTCGCAGACTACGAGCAGTACTTC
CDR3: CASSPDSGLADYEQYF
V: TRBV5-4
D: NA
J: TRBJ2-7
size: NA

DNA: TGTGCCAGCAGGCCCACGGGACAGGGAAGGTACGAGCAGTACTTC
CDR3: CASRPTGQGRYEQYF
V: TRBV28
D: TRBD1
J: TRBJ2-7
size: once

DNA: TGTGCCAGCAGCATTGACAGGGGTTCCTATAATTCACCCCTCCACTTT
CDR3: CASSIDRGSYNSPLHF
V: TRBV2
D: TRBD1
J: TRBJ1-6
size: NA

DNA: TGTGCCAGCAGCCAAGATCGTGTCCTAGCGGGAGTTCGGAATGAGCAGTTCTTC
CDR3: CASSQDRVLAGVRNEQFF
V: TRBV3-1/TRBV3-2
D: TRBD2
J: TRBJ2-1
size: NA

DNA: TGTGCCGTCCGGGGGGGACGGGCTGGGGCCAACGTCCTGACTTTC
CDR3: CAVRGGRAGANVLTF
V: TRBV19
D: TRBD2
J: TRBJ2-6
size: NA

DNA: TGTGCCTGGAGTGTAGGCCCCCGGGACGAGCAGTACTTC
CDR3: CAWSVGPRDEQYF
V: TRBV30
D: NA
J: TRBJ2-7
size: NA

DNA: TGTGCCAGCAGTTTATGGGGGTCAGGGAACACTGAAGCTTTCTTT
CDR3: CASSLWGSGNTEAFF
V: TRBV28
D: NA
J: TRBJ1-1
size: NA

DNA: TGTGCCAGCAGCCAACTCCAGGGGCGAGAGACCCAGTACTTC
CDR3: CASSQLQGRETQYF
V: TRBV7-9
D: NA
J: TRBJ2-5
size: NA

DNA: TGTGCCTGGAGTGTACCGTGGCAGGGGGATACGCAGTATTTT
CDR3: CAWSVPWQGDTQYF
V: TRBV30
D: NA
J: TRBJ2-3
size: NA

DNA: TGCGCCAGCAGCTTAGGACTAGGGTACGAGCAGTACTTC
CDR3: CASSLGLGYEQYF
V: TRBV5-1
D: TRBD2
J: TRBJ2-7
size: NA

DNA: TGTGCCAGCACCTTGACGGGATGGGAAACTGAAGCTTTCTTT
CDR3: CASTLTGWETEAFF
V: TRBV6-5
D: NA
J: TRBJ1-1
size: NA

DNA: TGTGCCAGCAGCTCGTGGTTGACTAGCCGAAGATTGCCTGATACGCAGTATTTT
CDR3: CASSSWLTSRRLPDTQYF
V: TRBV7-9
D: TRBD2
J: TRBJ2-3
size: NA

DNA: TGTGCCAGCACGACAGGGGAGGCGGTAAACTATGGCTACACCTTC
CDR3: CASTTGEAVNYGYTF
V: TRBV19
D: TRBD1
J: TRBJ1-2
size: NA

DNA: TGTGCCAGCAGCTTATACGGGAGCGGCTACGAGCAGTACTTC
CDR3: CASSLYGSGYEQYF
V: TRBV13
D: NA
J: TRBJ2-7
size: NA

DNA: TGTGCCAGCAGCTCCCCAACCGGGGAGCTGTTTTTT
CDR3: CASSSPTGELFF
V: TRBV7-3
D: NA
J: TRBJ2-2
size: NA

DNA: TGCGCCAGCACCGTGGACGTAGGCTCCTACGAGCAGTACTTC
CDR3: CASTVDVGSYEQYF
V: TRBV5-1
D: NA
J: TRBJ2-7
size: NA

DNA: TGTGCCAGCAGCCAAGATCGTAACGAGCAGTACTTC
CDR3: CASSQDRNEQYF
V: TRBV3-1/TRBV3-2
D: NA
J: TRBJ2-7
size: NA

DNA: TGTGCCAGCAGCCAAGATTCAGTCCAGTCTCGCGAGCAGTACTTC
CDR3: CASSQDSVQSREQYF
V: TRBV14
D: NA
J: TRBJ2-7
size: NA

DNA: TGCGCCAGCAGGCCGAGGGAGGGCACAGATACGCAGTATTTT
CDR3: CASRPREGTDTQYF
V: TRBV5-1
D: NA
J: TRBJ2-3
size: NA

DNA: TGTGCCAGCAGTTACCCGACAGGGGGCATCGACACTGAAGCTTTCTTT
CDR3: CASSYPTGGIDTEAFF
V: TRBV6-2/TRBV6-3
D: TRBD1
J: TRBJ1-1
size: NA